The clone carrying this TCR beta chain was counted between two and nine times. The antigen is not known. Using constant-segment primers, 5'RACE produced TCR alpha and TCR beta cDNA libraries carrying sample barcodes and UMIs. TCRdb reprocessed the 5' RACE reads via MiXCR and lists one record per CDR3 protein. Here the sample spans about 140,000 distinct CDR3 sequences, 14% being singletons. CDR3 size: 14 residues. Germline V lookup: CDR1 SGHAT, CDR2 FQNNGV. V was clipped by 3 bases and J by 2 bases, with 10 bases between them. The data stem from a study of T-cell memory formation after mild COVID-19. Across the whole study: Largely donor-specific TCR clusters were found. Study results and limitations: Pre-infection memory held some responding clones, suggesting pre-existing cross-reactive T cells responded. Specificity for SARS-CoV-2 was not confirmed among the second-wave clones peaking on day 37.

The V gene is TRBV11-2, the J gene TRBJ1-1, with D perhaps matching TRBD1 (6 bases). The material sequenced was PBMCs or a T cell subset sorted from them (not recorded which). The receptor comes from an adult woman who had mild COVID-19 (a few samples of this study predate the infection). Cell type and time point are not known. Here the CDR3 DNA reads TGTGCCAGCAGCTTGTACAGGGCCAACACTGAAGCTTTCTTT. Its protein is CASSLYRANTEAFF.